The 3 T cell receptor beta chains in this list originate from one sample, sequenced in a study of graft-versus-host responses after intestinal transplantation. No cognate antigen is known for these TCRs. The protocol was immunoSEQ multiplex PCR, while the TCRdb copy is restricted to in-frame clones and leaves out a portion. This table holds tens of thousands of clones, approximately 87% found once. The sample here was unstimulated CD4+ T cells sorted from spleen or lymph node cells, taken before intestinal transplant. These TCRs come from a human donor who received an intestinal transplant.

This clone was observed once. This chain connects TRBV9 to TRBJ2-1; 7 bases line up with TRBD2. The CDR3 contains 16 residues. Trimming removed 0 bases from V and 6 bases from J; junction bases left unmatched: 9. Germline values: CDR1 SGDLS, CDR2 YYNGEE. CDR3 loop: CASSVGGRDYLNEQFF. CDR3 nucleotides: TGTGCCAGCAGCGTAGGAGGCCGGGACTACCTCAATGAGCAGTTCTTC.

The chain combines TRBV18 with TRBJ1-2; perhaps TRBD1 as D (5 bases). V gave up 7 bases and J gave up 0 bases, with 9 bases separating them. This CDR3 has 13 amino acids. Germline V gene lookup returns CDR1 KGHSH and CDR2 LQKENI. The DNA for the CDR3 is TGTGCCAGCTGCGACAGTCCTAACTATGGCTACACCTTC. As protein: CASCDSPNYGYTF.

The CDR3 region has the DNA TGTGCCAGCAGACCCACAGGGGTGAACATTCAGTACTTC. It translates to CASRPTGVNIQYF. The chain links TRBV7-8 to TRBJ2-4; TRBD1 aligns across 7 bases. Germline CDR1 and CDR2: SGHVS and FQNEAQ. Losses at the gene ends were 6 bases for V and 7 bases for J; bases not matched to a gene: 6. This CDR3 region has 13 residues.